A single sample is the source of the 2 T cell receptor beta chains below, sequenced in a study of cytomegalovirus exposure and HLA in healthy donors. The PCR made use of 60 Vbeta and 13 Jbeta primers. Method: immunoSEQ multiplex PCR; TCRdb's copy keeps in-frame clones and lacks some. In the table there are 130,000 or so clones, around 69% of which are singletons. Sequencing used PBMCs. The receptors shown here come from a woman in her thirties or forties in good health and CMV-seropositive.

This clone was seen only a few times. The J gene is TRBJ2-7, the V gene TRBV28; 12 nucleotides match TRBD2. After removal of 0 bases from V and 6 bases from J, the junction contained 3 bases not matched to a gene. From germline, CDR1 is MDHEN and CDR2 SYDVKM. This CDR3 comprises 15 residues. CDR3 coding DNA: TGTGCCAGCAGTTTATGGACTAGCGGGAGTTCCGAGCAGTACTTC. Protein product: CASSLWTSGSSEQYF. Full variable domain (remainder filled in from reference TRBV28 and TRBJ2-7): DVKVTQSSRYLVKRTGEKVFLECVQDMDHENMFWYRQDPGLGLRLIYFSYDVKMKEKGDIPEGYSVSREKKERFSLILESASTNQTSMYLCASSLWTSGSSEQYFGPGTRLTVT.

V is TRBV19 and J is TRBJ2-7, with TRBD2 matching 8 bases. The CDR3 is 15 residues long. Germline V CDR1 and CDR2: LNHDA, SQIVND (reference sequence). V lost 5 bases, J lost 9 bases, and 15 bases stayed unmatched. The CDR3: CASSPGMTSVKGQYF. In DNA form, the CDR3 reads TGTGCCAGTAGTCCAGGAATGACTAGCGTTAAAGGGCAGTACTTC.